Listed below are T cell receptor beta chains from one sample, sequenced in a study of shared clonotypes between healthy human individuals. Profiled with immunoSEQ multiplex PCR; TCRdb holds only in-frame clones, not every one. The data hold some 500,000 clones, with roughly 95% observed a single time. The sample taken for sequencing was naive CD4+ T cells sorted from blood. The receptors originated from a woman aged 25 to 45 in good health. Each CDR3 is given with its conserved first and last residue. The D gene is left open where the match is weak. Expanded clones get a size class; other rows say once, few or many, or leave the size out.

size: once; V: TRBV28; D: TRBD2; J: TRBJ2-1; DNA: TGTGCCAGCAGTTTGAGCGGGGCCTCAGGCGAGCAGTTCTTC; CDR3: CASSLSGASGEQFF
size: .; V: TRBV6-4; D: TRBD2; J: TRBJ2-3; DNA: TGTGCCAGCAGTGTTGAATTAGCGGGAGGGCCTGATACGCAGTATTTT; CDR3: CASSVELAGGPDTQYF
size: .; V: TRBV27; D: .; J: TRBJ1-1; DNA: TGTGCCAGCGGGGACGAGGGCACTGAAGCTTTCTTT; CDR3: CASGDEGTEAFF
size: .; V: TRBV28; D: TRBD2; J: TRBJ2-3; DNA: TGTGCCAGCAGTTTTGCGGGAGAGACAGATACGCAGTATTTT; CDR3: CASSFAGETDTQYF
size: .; V: TRBV7-8; D: .; J: TRBJ2-7; DNA: TGTGCCAGCAGCACCCGTAGAGGGAGCCCCTACGAGCAGTACTTC; CDR3: CASSTRRGSPYEQYF
size: .; V: TRBV29-1; D: TRBD1; J: TRBJ1-3; DNA: TGCAGCGCGAGGGCTGACAGGGGGTCTGGAAACACCATATATTTT; CDR3: CSARADRGSGNTIYF
size: .; V: TRBV7-9; D: TRBD2; J: TRBJ2-1; DNA: TGTGCCAGCAGCTCCCTTGGTGCGGGAGGACAGGAGCAGTTCTTC; CDR3: CASSSLGAGGQEQFF
size: once; V: TRBV27; D: .; J: TRBJ2-7; DNA: TGTGCCAGCAGTTTCCTCAGGGCCGCTAGCTCCTACGAGCAGTACTTC; CDR3: CASSFLRAASSYEQYF
size: .; V: TRBV7-3; D: TRBD2; J: TRBJ2-1; DNA: TGTGCCAGCAGCCACATGGGCGGGAGGTCCTACAATGAGCAGTTCTTC; CDR3: CASSHMGGRSYNEQFF
size: .; V: TRBV7-3; D: TRBD2; J: TRBJ2-5; DNA: TGTGCCAGCAGCTTAAGAGGCGGGGGACAAGAGACCCAGTACTTC; CDR3: CASSLRGGGQETQYF
size: .; V: TRBV5-1; D: TRBD1; J: TRBJ2-7; DNA: TGCGCCAGCAGCGTCGACAGGGGGCACAGGGAGCAGTACTTC; CDR3: CASSVDRGHREQYF
size: .; V: TRBV4-1; D: TRBD1; J: TRBJ2-3; DNA: TGCGCCAGCAGCCAATTGGACAGGGGGGACACAGATACGCAGTATTTT; CDR3: CASSQLDRGDTDTQYF
size: .; V: TRBV5-4; D: .; J: TRBJ1-1; DNA: TGTGCCAGCAGCCGAGAGACATTGAACACTGAAGCTTTCTTT; CDR3: CASSRETLNTEAFF
size: .; V: TRBV18; D: TRBD1; J: TRBJ2-6; DNA: TGTGCCAGCTCACCGGGGACAGGGCCCTCTGGGGCCAACGTCCTGACTTTC; CDR3: CASSPGTGPSGANVLTF
size: .; V: TRBV19; D: .; J: TRBJ2-7; DNA: TGTGCCAGTACTAAGACAGTGGCGGCGGACTACGAGCAGTACTTC; CDR3: CASTKTVAADYEQYF
size: once; V: TRBV28; D: .; J: TRBJ2-3; DNA: TGTGCCAGTGCAAGGGATAGGGGTACGCAGTATTTT; CDR3: CASARDRGTQYF
size: .; V: TRBV5-8; D: .; J: TRBJ2-7; DNA: TGTGCCAGCAGCTGGGGGACCGAGGTAGGGTACGAGCAGTACTTC; CDR3: CASSWGTEVGYEQYF
size: once; V: TRBV27; D: .; J: TRBJ1-3; DNA: TGTGCCAGCAGTTTACAGGGAGTGTATGGAAACACCATATATTTT; CDR3: CASSLQGVYGNTIYF
size: .; V: TRBV28; D: TRBD1; J: TRBJ1-1; DNA: TGTGCCAGCAGTCCCCCGTTAGGGGACAGGGCGTTAACTGAAGCTTTCTTT; CDR3: CASSPPLGDRALTEAFF